This T cell receptor beta chain was documented in a study of blood T cell repertoires in COVID-19. As for the study in general: The United States, Italy and Spain supplied acute and convalescent COVID-19 samples.

The V gene's germline CDR1 is SGHDT and CDR2 YYEEEE. There are 14 residues in the CDR3. V was clipped by 0 bases and J by 3 bases; unmatched bases: 1. In the source study's methods: Reference gene primer amplification yielded estimated nucleated cell counts. Produced via immunoSEQ multiplex PCR; TCRdb's table is partial and in-frame only. V and J calls and clone size are those listed in that table; D and trimming were worked out from the DNA. The sample carries 200,000 or so clones, around nine tenths recorded once. Sample: peripheral blood. This clonotype was sampled from a man in his 70s with active or convalescent COVID-19. The rearrangement links TRBV5-6 to TRBJ2-7, with 9 bases identical to TRBD1. The CDR3 DNA follows: TGTGCCAGCAGCTTGGGACAGGGGGACTACGAGCAGTACTTC. Protein product: CASSLGQGDYEQYF.